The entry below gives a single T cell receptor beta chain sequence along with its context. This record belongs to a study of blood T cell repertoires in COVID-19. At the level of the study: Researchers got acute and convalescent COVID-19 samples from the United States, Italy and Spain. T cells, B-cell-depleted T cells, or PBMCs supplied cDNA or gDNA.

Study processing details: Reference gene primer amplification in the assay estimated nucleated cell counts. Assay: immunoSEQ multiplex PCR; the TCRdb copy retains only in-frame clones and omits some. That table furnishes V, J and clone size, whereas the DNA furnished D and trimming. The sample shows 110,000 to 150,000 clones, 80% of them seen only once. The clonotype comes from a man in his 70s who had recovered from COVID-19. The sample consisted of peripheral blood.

In DNA form, the CDR3 reads TGTGCCAGCAGTTTCCAGTATAACACAGATACGCAGTATTTT. Translated, it gives CASSFQYNTDTQYF. This chain uses TRBV27 with TRBJ2-3; D unresolved. V dropped 3 bases and J dropped 2 bases, with 9 bases sitting between them. There are 14 residues in the CDR3. Germline CDR1 and CDR2: MNHEY and SMNVEV (reference sequence).